Given below is one T cell receptor (beta chain) in context. These data belong to a study of blood T cell repertoires in COVID-19. Turning to the study itself: The study drew acute and convalescent COVID-19 samples from the United States, Italy and Spain.

Authors' processing steps: Reference gene primer amplification yielded estimated nucleated cell counts. Measured with immunoSEQ multiplex PCR; TCRdb has only the in-frame clones, and not every one. That table furnishes V, J and clone size, whereas the DNA furnished D and trimming. The profile shows around 310,000 clones, roughly 90% of them singletons. Participants were aged roughly 18 to 100 years from more than 20 US areas. Recovered Cohort 3 donors showed two negative PCRs, clearance, or symptom resolution. The CDR3 is made up of 17 amino acids. Trimming at V came to 5 bases and at J to 0 bases, leaving 5 bases not matched to a gene. Germline V CDR1 and CDR2: SGHAT, FQNNGV.

This receptor was taken from a woman between 40 and 50 years old who had recovered from COVID-19. The rearrangement uses TRBV11-2 and TRBJ2-3; 13 bases map to TRBD2. Sample: PBMCs or T cells enriched from blood (not recorded which). The CDR3 sequence is CASSPGLAGLSTDTQYF. DNA for the CDR3: TGTGCCAGCAGCCCGGGACTAGCGGGACTTAGCACAGATACGCAGTATTTT. Full variable domain (missing parts from reference TRBV11-2 and TRBJ2-3): EAGVAQSPRYKIIEKRQSVAFWCNPISGHATLYWYQQILGQGPKLLIQFQNNGVVDDSQLPKDRFSAERLKGVDSTLKIQPAKLEDSAVYLCASSPGLAGLSTDTQYFGPGTRLTVL.